The 12 T cell receptor beta chains below were found in one sample sequenced in a study of brain T cells in children with intractable seizures. Sequenced by immunoSEQ multiplex PCR; TCRdb stores in-frame clones only, minus some. The top ten clones hold approximately 1.5% of a sample with 75,000 to 80,000 clones, about 92% of them seen once. Sequences were derived from peripheral blood, sampled at surgery. Source of these receptors: a boy in the first two years of life with tuberous sclerosis and intractable seizures.

The chain combines TRBV7-3 with TRBJ2-1; 8 bases line up with TRBD2. Germline CDR1 and CDR2: SGHTA and FQGTGA. The CDR3 totals 15 residues. Trimming took 5 bases from V and 4 from J; bases not matched to a gene: 7. CDR3 sequence: CASSPTSGEYNEQFF. The CDR3, as DNA: TGTGCCAGCAGCCCCACTAGCGGTGAATACAATGAGCAGTTCTTC.

J is TRBJ2-3 and V is TRBV4-1, with a possible D match to TRBD1 (6 bases). Trimming left V 4 bases short and J 2 bases short, with 13 bases between. The CDR3 extends over 15 amino acids. Germline V CDR1 and CDR2: MGHRA, YSYEKL. The CDR3: CASSLVTGNTDTQYF. CDR3 DNA: TGCGCCAGCAGCCTCGTAACAGGGAACACAGATACGCAGTATTTT.

The chain links TRBV2 to TRBJ2-7; maybe TRBD1 (6 bases). The CDR3 runs 13 residues. CDR1 and CDR2 from the germline V gene are SNHLY and FYNNEI. The V gene lost 5 bases and the J gene lost 1 base, with 9 bases spanning the gap. The CDR3, as DNA: TGTGCCAGCAGTCGCACAGGGTCCTACGAGCAGTACTTC. It translates to CASSRTGSYEQYF.

The chain is built from TRBV27 and TRBJ1-5; 7 bases fit TRBD1. Trimming cost V 5 bases and J 6 bases; bases outside gene matches: 10. Looked up from germline, CDR1 is MNHEY and CDR2 is SMNVEV (reference sequence). This CDR3 is built from 15 residues. Written as DNA, the CDR3 is TGTGCCAGCAGTCCGCTACCACAGGGGAGTCAGCCCCAGCATTTT. This sequence encodes CASSPLPQGSQPQHF.

This clone was picked up one time. V gene TRBV3-1 (or the pseudogene TRBV3-2) combines with J gene TRBJ2-6; tentatively, D is TRBD1 (6 bases). Trimming removed 3 bases at V and 2 bases at J, with 11 bases between. CDR1 LGHDT and CDR2 YNNKEL come from the germline V gene (reference sequence). The CDR3 totals 16 residues. The chain's CDR3 is CASSQGTGTGANVLTF. In DNA, the CDR3 is TGTGCCAGCAGCCAGGGCACAGGGACTGGGGCCAACGTCCTGACTTTC.

The V call is TRBV6-5, the J call TRBJ2-7; TRBD1 aligns across 10 bases. V lost 0 bases and J lost 2; bases outside the gene matches: 1. The CDR3 sequence is 15 residues long. The V gene's germline CDR1 is MNHEY and CDR2 SVGAGI. The CDR3: CASSYSGQGAYEQYF. For the CDR3, the DNA is TGTGCCAGCAGTTACTCTGGACAGGGGGCCTACGAGCAGTACTTC.

The V gene is TRBV7-2, the J gene TRBJ2-3, with D perhaps TRBD2 (6 bases). The CDR3 has 15 amino acids. Looked up from germline, CDR1 is SGHTA and CDR2 is FQGNSA. Trimming shortened V by 4 bases and J by 6 bases, and 17 bases separated the two germline ends. CDR3 in amino acids: CASSSAGLALDTQYF. CDR3 in DNA: TGTGCCAGCAGCTCGGCGGGGCTAGCCCTGGATACGCAGTATTTT.

The chain carries TRBV18 and TRBJ2-3, with D unclear. Per the germline V gene, CDR1 is KGHSH and CDR2 is LQKENI. CDR3 size: 14 residues. Trimming removed 5 bases from V and 3 bases from J, with 12 bases in between. CDR3 loop: CASSSPVETDTQYF. The CDR3 DNA follows: TGTGCCAGCTCATCCCCCGTAGAGACAGATACGCAGTATTTT. The full variable domain, its missing parts supplied by reference TRBV18 and TRBJ2-3, is NAGVMQNPRHLVRRRGQEARLRCSPMKGHSHVYWYRQLPEEGLKFMVYLQKENIIDESGMPKERFSAEFPKEGPSILRIQQVVRGDSAAYFCASSSPVETDTQYFGPGTRLTVL.

This clone is a singleton in its sample. The chain has TRBV9 and TRBJ2-5, with D possibly TRBD2 on 5 matching bases. Germline loops: CDR1 SGDLS, CDR2 YYNGEE. V lost 0 bases to trimming and J lost 2 bases, with 8 bases between them. This CDR3 comprises 14 residues. CDR3 amino acids: CASSVEPGQETQYF. The CDR3 DNA is TGTGCCAGCAGCGTAGAACCGGGACAAGAGACCCAGTACTTC.

This chain links TRBV7-9 with TRBJ1-1, with D maybe TRBD1 (5 bases). Trimming shortened V by 5 bases and J by 2 bases, and 15 bases separated the two germline ends. Germline CDR1 SEHNR, CDR2 FQNEAQ (reference sequence). This CDR3 is built from 15 residues. The CDR3 spells CASSPKDTLNTEAFF. CDR3 coding DNA: TGTGCCAGCAGCCCAAAGGACACCCTTAACACTGAAGCTTTCTTT.

V gene TRBV28 combines with J gene TRBJ2-7, with D hard to call. Germline CDR1 and CDR2: MDHEN and SYDVKM. This CDR3 has 13 amino acids. Trimming removed 4 bases at V and 2 bases at J, with 9 bases between. CDR3 loop: CASSSTGTYEQYF. The CDR3 region has the DNA TGTGCCAGCAGTTCGACTGGGACCTACGAGCAGTACTTC. The full variable domain, completed using reference TRBV28 and TRBJ2-7, is DVKVTQSSRYLVKRTGEKVFLECVQDMDHENMFWYRQDPGLGLRLIYFSYDVKMKEKGDIPEGYSVSREKKERFSLILESASTNQTSMYLCASSSTGTYEQYFGPGTRLTVT.

The chain combines TRBV7-9 with TRBJ2-5; D tentatively fits TRBD1 or TRBD2 (5 bases each). V lost 5 bases to trimming and J lost 2 bases, with 12 bases between them. The CDR3 loop spans 14 amino acids. Germline V gives CDR1 SEHNR, CDR2 FQNEAQ (reference sequence). The CDR3, as DNA: TGTGCCAGCAGCGCGTGGGACCCTCAAGAGACCCAGTACTTC. This gives the protein CASSAWDPQETQYF.